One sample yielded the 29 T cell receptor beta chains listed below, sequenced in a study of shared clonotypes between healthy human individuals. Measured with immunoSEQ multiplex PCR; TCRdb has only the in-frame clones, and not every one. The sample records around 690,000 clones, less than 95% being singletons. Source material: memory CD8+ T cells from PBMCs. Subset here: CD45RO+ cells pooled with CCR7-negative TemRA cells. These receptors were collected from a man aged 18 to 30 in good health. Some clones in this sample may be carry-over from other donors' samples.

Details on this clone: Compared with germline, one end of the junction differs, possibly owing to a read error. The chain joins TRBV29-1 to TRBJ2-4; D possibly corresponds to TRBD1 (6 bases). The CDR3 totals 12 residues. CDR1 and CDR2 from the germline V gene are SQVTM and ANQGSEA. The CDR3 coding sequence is TGCAGCGTTGCAGGGGCCAGAAACATTCAGTACTTC. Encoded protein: CSVAGARNIQYF. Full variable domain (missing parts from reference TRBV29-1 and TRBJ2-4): SAVISQKPSRDICQRGTSLTIQCQVDSQVTMMFWYRQQPGQSLTLIATANQGSEATYESGFVIDKFPISRPNLTFSTLTVSNMSPEDSSIYLCSVAGARNIQYFGAGTRLSVL.

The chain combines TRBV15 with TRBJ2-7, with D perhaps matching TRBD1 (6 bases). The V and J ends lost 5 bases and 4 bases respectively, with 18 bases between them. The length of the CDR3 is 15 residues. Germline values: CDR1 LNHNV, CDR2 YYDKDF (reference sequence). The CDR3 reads CATSARQDLQYEQYF. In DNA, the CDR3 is TGTGCCACCAGCGCAAGACAGGACCTCCAATACGAGCAGTACTTC.

This chain's CDR3 is CAIRGTLGEKLFF. CDR3 nucleotide sequence: TGTGCCATCAGAGGGACACTGGGGGAAAAACTGTTTTTT. The chain uses TRBV10-3 and TRBJ1-4, with a weak D call TRBD1 (6 bases). Looked up from germline, CDR1 is ENHRY and CDR2 is SYGVKD. Trimming removed 6 bases at V and 8 bases at J, with 13 bases between. The CDR3 extends over 13 amino acids.

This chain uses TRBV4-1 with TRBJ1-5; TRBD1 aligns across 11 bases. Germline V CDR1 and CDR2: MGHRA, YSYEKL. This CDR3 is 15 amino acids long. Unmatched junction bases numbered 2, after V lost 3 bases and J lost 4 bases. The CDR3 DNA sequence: TGCGCCAGCAGCCAGGACAGGGGGCCGAATCAGCCCCAGCATTTT. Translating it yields CASSQDRGPNQPQHF.

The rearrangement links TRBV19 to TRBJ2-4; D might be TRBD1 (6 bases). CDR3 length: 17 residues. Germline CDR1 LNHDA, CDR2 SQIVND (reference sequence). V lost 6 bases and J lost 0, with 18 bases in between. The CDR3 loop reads CASRAGTNSIAKNIQYF. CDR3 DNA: TGTGCCAGTAGAGCCGGGACAAATTCAATAGCCAAAAACATTCAGTACTTC.

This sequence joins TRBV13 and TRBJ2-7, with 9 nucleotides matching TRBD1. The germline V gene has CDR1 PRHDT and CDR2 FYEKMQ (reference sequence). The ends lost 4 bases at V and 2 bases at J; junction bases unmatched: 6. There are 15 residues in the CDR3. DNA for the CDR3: TGTGCCAGCAGCTCACCGGGACAGGGAGCCTACGAGCAGTACTTC. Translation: CASSSPGQGAYEQYF.

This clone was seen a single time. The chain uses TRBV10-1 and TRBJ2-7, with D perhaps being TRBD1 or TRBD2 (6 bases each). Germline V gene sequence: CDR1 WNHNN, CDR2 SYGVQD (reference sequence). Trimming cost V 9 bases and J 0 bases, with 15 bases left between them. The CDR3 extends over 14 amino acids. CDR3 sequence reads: CARGLRGVSYEQYF. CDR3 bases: TGCGCCAGAGGGCTAAGGGGGGTCTCCTACGAGCAGTACTTC.

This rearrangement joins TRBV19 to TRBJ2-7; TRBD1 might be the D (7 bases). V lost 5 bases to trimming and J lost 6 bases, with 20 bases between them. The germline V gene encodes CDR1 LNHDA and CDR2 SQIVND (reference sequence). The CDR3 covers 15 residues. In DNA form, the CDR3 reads TGTGCCAGTAGTCCCGACAGGGAGGATGTGAGCGAGCAGTACTTC. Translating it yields CASSPDREDVSEQYF. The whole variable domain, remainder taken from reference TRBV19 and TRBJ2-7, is DGGITQSPKYLFRKEGQNVTLSCEQNLNHDAMYWYRQDPGQGLRLIYYSQIVNDFQKGDIAEGYSVSREKKESFPLTVTSAQKNPTAFYLCASSPDREDVSEQYFGPGTRLTVT.

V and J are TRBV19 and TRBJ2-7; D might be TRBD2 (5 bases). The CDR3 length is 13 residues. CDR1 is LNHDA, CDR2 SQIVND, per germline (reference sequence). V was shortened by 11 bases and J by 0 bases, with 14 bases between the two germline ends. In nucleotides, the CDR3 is TGTGCCTGCCGGGATCCCAACTCCTACGAGCAGTACTTC. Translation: CACRDPNSYEQYF.

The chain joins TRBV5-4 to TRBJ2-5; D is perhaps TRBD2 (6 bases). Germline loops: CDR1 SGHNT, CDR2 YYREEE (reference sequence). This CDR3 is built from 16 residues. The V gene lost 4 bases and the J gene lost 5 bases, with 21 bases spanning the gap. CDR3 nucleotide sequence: TGTGCCAGCAGCCACCGAGGGGTAGCGGCTCCGGAGACCCAGTACTTC. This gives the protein CASSHRGVAAPETQYF.

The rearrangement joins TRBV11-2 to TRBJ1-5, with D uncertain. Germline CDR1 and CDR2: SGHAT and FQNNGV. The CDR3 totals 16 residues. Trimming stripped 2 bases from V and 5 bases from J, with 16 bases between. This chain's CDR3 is CASSLSGQAIHQPQHF. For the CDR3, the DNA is TGTGCCAGCAGCTTATCCGGTCAGGCCATCCATCAGCCCCAGCATTTT. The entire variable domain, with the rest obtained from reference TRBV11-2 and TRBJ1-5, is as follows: EAGVAQSPRYKIIEKRQSVAFWCNPISGHATLYWYQQILGQGPKLLIQFQNNGVVDDSQLPKDRFSAERLKGVDSTLKIQPAKLEDSAVYLCASSLSGQAIHQPQHFGDGTRLSIL.

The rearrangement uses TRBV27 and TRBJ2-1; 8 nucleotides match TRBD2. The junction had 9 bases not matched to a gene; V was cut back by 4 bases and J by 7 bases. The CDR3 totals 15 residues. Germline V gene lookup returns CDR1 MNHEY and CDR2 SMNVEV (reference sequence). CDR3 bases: TGTGCCAGCAGTTCGACAGGCGGGGGGATAAATGAGCAGTTCTTC. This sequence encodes CASSSTGGGINEQFF.

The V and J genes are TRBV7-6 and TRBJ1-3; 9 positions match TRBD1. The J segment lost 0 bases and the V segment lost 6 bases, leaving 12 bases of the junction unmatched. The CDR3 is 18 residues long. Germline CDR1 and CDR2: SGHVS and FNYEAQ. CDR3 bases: TGTGCCAGCAGTCTATATCTACAGGGGGCATCCTCTGGAAACACCATATATTTT. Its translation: CASSLYLQGASSGNTIYF. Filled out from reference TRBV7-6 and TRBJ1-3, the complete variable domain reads GAGVSQSPRYKVTKRGQDVALRCDPISGHVSLYWYRQALGQGPEFLTYFNYEAQQDKSGLPNDRFSAERPEGSISTLTIQRTEQRDSAMYRCASSLYLQGASSGNTIYFGEGSWLTVV.

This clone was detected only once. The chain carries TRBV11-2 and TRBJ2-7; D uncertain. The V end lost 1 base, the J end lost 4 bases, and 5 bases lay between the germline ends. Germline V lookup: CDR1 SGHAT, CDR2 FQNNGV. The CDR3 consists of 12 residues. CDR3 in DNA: TGTGCCAGCAGCTTAGCCCTTTACGAGCAGTACTTC. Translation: CASSLALYEQYF. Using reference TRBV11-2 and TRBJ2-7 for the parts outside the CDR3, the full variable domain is EAGVAQSPRYKIIEKRQSVAFWCNPISGHATLYWYQQILGQGPKLLIQFQNNGVVDDSQLPKDRFSAERLKGVDSTLKIQPAKLEDSAVYLCASSLALYEQYFGPGTRLTVT.

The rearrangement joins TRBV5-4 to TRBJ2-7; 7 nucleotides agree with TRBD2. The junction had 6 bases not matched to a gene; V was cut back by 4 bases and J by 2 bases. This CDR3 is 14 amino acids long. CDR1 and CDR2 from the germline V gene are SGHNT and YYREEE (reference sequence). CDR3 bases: TGTGCCAGCAGCCTGGGACTATCCCCCTACGAGCAGTACTTC. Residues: CASSLGLSPYEQYF. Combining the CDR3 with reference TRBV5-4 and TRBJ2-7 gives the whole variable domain ETGVTQSPTHLIKTRGQQVTLRCSSQSGHNTVSWYQQALGQGPQFIFQYYREEENGRGNFPPRFSGLQFPNYSSELNVNALELDDSALYLCASSLGLSPYEQYFGPGTRLTVT.

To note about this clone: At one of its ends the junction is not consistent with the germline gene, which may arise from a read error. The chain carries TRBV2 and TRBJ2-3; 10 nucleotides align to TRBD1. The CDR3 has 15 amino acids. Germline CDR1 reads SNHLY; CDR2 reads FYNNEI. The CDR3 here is CASSPQLSDRGLDDF. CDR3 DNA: TGTGCCAGCAGTCCACAACTATCGGACAGGGGGTTGGATGATTTT. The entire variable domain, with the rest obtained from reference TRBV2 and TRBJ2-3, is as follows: EPEVTQTPSHQVTQMGQEVILRCVPISNHLYFYWYRQILGQKVEFLVSFYNNEISEKSEIFDDQFSVERPDGSNFTLKIRSTKLEDSAMYFCASSPQLSDRGLDDFGPGTRLTVL.

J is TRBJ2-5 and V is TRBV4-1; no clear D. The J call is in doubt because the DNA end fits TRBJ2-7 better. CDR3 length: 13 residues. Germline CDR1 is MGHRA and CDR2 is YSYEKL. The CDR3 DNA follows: TGCGCCAGCAGCCAAGCAATAGGCTACGAGCAGTACTTC. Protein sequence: CASSQAIGYEQYF.

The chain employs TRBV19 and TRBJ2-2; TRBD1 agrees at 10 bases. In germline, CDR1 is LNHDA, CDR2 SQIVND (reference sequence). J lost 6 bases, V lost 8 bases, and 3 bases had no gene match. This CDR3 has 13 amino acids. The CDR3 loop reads CASGTGVAGELFF. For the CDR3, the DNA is TGTGCCAGTGGGACAGGGGTTGCCGGGGAGCTGTTTTTT.

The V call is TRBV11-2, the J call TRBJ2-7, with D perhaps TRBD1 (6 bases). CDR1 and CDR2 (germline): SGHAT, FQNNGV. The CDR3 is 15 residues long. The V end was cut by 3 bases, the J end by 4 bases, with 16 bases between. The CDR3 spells CASSFTGTSKYEQYF. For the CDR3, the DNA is TGTGCCAGCAGCTTTACCGGGACAAGCAAGTACGAGCAGTACTTC.

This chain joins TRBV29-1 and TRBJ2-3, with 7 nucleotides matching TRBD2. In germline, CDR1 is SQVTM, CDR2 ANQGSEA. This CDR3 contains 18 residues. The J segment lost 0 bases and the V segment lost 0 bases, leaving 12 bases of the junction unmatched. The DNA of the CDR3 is TGCAGCGTTGAAGATCGTGTGTGGCGGGAGACTAGCACAGATACGCAGTATTTT. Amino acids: CSVEDRVWRETSTDTQYF.

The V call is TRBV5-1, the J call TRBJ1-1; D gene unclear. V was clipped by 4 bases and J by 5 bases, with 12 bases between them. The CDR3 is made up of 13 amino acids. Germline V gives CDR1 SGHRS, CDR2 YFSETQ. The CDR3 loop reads CASSESGSTEAFF. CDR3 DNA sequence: TGCGCCAGCAGCGAATCGGGCAGTACTGAAGCTTTCTTT.

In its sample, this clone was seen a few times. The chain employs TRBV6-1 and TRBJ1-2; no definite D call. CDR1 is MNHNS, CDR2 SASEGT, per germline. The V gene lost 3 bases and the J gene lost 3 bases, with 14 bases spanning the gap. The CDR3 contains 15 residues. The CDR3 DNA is TGTGCCAGCAGTGAGTTGGGCAGGTCCCACTATGGCTACACCTTC. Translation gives CASSELGRSHYGYTF.

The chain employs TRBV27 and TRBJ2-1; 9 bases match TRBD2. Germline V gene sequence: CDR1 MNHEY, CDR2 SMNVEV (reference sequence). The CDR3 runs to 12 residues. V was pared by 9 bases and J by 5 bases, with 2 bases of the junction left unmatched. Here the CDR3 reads CASRGGDNEQFF. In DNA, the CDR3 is TGTGCCAGTCGCGGGGGGGACAATGAGCAGTTCTTC.

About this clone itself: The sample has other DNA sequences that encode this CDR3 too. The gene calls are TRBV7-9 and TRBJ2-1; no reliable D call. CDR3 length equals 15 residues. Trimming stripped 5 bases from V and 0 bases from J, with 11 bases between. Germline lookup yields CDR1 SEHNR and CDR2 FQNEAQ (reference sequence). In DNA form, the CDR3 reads TGTGCCAGCAGCCCCCCCGGCAGCTCCTACAATGAGCAGTTCTTC. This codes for CASSPPGSSYNEQFF.

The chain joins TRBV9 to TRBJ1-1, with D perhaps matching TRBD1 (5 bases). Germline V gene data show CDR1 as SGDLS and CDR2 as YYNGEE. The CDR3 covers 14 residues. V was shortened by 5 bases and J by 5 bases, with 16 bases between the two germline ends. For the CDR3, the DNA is TGTGCCAGCAGTCCGGGACGGGGGGGGACTGAAGCTTTCTTT. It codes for CASSPGRGGTEAFF.

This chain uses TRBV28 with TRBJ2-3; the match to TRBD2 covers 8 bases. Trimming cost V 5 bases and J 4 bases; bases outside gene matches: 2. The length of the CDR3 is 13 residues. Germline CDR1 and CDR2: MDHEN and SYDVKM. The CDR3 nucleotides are TGTGCCAGCAGTCTGACTAGCGCAGATACGCAGTATTTT. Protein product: CASSLTSADTQYF.

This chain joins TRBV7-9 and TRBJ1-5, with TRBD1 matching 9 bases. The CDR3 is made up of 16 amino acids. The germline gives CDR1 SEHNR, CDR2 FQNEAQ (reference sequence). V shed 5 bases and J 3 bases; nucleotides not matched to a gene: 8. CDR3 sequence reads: CASSPDRGGPNQPQHF. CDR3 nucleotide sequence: TGTGCCAGCAGCCCGGACAGGGGTGGGCCCAATCAGCCCCAGCATTTT. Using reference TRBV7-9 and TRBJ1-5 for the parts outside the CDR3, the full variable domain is DTGVSQNPRHKITKRGQNVTFRCDPISEHNRLYWYRQTLGQGPEFLTYFQNEAQLEKSRLLSDRFSAERPKGSFSTLEIQRTEQGDSAMYLCASSPDRGGPNQPQHFGDGTRLSIL.

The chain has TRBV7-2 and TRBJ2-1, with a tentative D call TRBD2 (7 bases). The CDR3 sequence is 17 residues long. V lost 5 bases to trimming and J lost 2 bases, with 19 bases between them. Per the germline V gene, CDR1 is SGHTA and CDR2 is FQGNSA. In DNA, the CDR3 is TGTGCCAGCAGCCGACTCGCGAGGGGGGGGCCCTACAATGAGCAGTTCTTC. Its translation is CASSRLARGGPYNEQFF.

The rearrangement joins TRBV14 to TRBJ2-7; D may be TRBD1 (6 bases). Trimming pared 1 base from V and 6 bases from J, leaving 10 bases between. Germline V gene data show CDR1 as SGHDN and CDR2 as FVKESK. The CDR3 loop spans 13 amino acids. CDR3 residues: CASSQVRGSEQYF. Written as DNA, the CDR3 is TGTGCCAGCAGCCAAGTCAGGGGCTCCGAGCAGTACTTC.